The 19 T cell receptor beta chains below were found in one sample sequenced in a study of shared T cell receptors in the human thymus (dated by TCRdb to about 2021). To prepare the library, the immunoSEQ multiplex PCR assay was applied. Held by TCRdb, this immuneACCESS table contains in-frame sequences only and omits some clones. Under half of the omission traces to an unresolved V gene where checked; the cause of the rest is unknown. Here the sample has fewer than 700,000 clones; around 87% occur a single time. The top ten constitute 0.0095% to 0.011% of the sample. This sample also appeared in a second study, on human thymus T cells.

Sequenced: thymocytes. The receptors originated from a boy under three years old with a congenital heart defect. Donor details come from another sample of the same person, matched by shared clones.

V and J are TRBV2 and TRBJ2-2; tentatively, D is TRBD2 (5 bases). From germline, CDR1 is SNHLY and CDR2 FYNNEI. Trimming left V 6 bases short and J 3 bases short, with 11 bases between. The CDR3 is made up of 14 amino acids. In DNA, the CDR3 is TGTGCCAGCAGGATTAGGGAGCACACCGGGGAGCTGTTTTTT. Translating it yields CASRIREHTGELFF.

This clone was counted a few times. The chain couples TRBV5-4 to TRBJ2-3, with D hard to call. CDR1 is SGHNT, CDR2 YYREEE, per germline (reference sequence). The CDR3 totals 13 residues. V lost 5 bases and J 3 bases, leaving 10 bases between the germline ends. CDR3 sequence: CASRPRWTDTQYF. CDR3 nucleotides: TGTGCCAGCAGACCTAGGTGGACAGATACGCAGTATTTT.

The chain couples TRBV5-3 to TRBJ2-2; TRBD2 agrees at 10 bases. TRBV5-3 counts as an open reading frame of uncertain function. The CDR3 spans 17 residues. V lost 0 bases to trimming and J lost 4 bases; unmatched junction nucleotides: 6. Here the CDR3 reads CARSLGSGRISTGELFF. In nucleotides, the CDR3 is TGTGCCAGAAGCTTGGGTAGCGGGAGGATAAGCACCGGGGAGCTGTTTTTT.

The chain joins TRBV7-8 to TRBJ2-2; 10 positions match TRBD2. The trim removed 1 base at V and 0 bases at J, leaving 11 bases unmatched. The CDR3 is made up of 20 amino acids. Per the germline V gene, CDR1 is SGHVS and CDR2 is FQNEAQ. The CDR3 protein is CASSLDSLGTSATNTGELFF. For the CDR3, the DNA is TGTGCCAGCAGCTTAGATTCGTTAGGGACTAGCGCTACGAACACCGGGGAGCTGTTTTTT.

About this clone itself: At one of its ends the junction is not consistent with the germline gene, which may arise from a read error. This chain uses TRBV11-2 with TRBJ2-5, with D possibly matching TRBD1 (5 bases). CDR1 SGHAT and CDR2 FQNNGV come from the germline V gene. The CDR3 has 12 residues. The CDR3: CASSHQDMEGDF. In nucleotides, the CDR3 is TGTGCCAGCAGCCACCAGGACATGGAAGGTGACTTC.

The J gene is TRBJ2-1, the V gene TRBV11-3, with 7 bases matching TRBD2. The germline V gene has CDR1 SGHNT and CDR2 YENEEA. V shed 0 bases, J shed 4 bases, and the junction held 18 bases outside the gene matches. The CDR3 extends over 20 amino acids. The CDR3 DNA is TGTGCCAGCAGCTTAGATTTCGGAGATGGGGGGGGAGGACGGTACAATGAGCAGTTCTTC. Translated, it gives CASSLDFGDGGGGRYNEQFF.

This CDR3 reads CATSSPGATSSYEQYF. CDR3 nucleotide sequence: TGTGCCACCAGCAGCCCTGGGGCGACTAGCTCCTACGAGCAGTACTTC. The chain uses TRBV15 and TRBJ2-7, with D tentatively TRBD2 (6 bases). V shed 3 bases and J shed 0 bases, with 15 bases lying between them. Germline CDR1 LNHNV, CDR2 YYDKDF (reference sequence). CDR3 length equals 16 residues.

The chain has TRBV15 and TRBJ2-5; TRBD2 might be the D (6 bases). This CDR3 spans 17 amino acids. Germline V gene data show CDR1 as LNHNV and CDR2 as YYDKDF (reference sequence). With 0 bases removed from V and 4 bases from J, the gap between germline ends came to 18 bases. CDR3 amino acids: CATSRDKVRVGGETQYF. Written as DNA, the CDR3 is TGTGCCACCAGCAGAGATAAGGTGCGGGTGGGAGGAGAGACCCAGTACTTC. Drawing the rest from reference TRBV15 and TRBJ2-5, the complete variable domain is DAMVIQNPRYQVTQFGKPVTLSCSQTLNHNVMYWYQQKSSQAPKLLFHYYDKDFNNEADTPDNFQSRRPNTSFCFLDIRSPGLGDTAMYLCATSRDKVRVGGETQYFGPGTRLLVL.

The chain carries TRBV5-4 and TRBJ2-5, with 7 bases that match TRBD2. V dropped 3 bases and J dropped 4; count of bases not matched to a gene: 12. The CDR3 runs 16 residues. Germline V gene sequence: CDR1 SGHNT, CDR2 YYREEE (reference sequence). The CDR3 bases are TGTGCCAGCAGCTCCAAGCGGGGCCCCCAAAGAGAGACCCAGTACTTC. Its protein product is CASSSKRGPQRETQYF. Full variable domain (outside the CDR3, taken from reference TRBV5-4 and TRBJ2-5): ETGVTQSPTHLIKTRGQQVTLRCSSQSGHNTVSWYQQALGQGPQFIFQYYREEENGRGNFPPRFSGLQFPNYSSELNVNALELDDSALYLCASSSKRGPQRETQYFGPGTRLLVL.

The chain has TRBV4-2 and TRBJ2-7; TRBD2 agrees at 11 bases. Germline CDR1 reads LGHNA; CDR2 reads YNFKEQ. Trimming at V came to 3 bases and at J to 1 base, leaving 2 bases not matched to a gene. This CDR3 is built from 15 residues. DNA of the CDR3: TGTGCCAGCAGCCATCGGACTAGCGGGTCCTACGAGCAGTACTTC. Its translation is CASSHRTSGSYEQYF.

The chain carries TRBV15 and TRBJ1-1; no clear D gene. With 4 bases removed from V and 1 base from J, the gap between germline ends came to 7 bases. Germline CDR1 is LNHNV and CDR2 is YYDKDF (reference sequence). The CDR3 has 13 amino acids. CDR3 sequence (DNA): TGTGCCACCAGCACCGCCGGGAACACTGAAGCTTTCTTT. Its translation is CATSTAGNTEAFF.

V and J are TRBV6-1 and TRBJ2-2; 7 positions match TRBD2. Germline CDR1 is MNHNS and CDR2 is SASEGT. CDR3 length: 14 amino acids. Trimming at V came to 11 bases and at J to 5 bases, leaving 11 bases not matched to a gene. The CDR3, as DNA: TGTGCCGTCGGTCGCGTGGGGGGGACCGGGGAGCTGTTTTTT. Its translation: CAVGRVGGTGELFF.

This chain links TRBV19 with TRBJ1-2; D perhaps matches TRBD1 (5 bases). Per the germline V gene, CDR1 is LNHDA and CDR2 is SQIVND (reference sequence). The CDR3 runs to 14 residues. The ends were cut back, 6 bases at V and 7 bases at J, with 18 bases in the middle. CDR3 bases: TGTGCCAGTAGCTCACACGAACAGGAGGGTGGCTACACCTTC. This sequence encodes CASSSHEQEGGYTF.

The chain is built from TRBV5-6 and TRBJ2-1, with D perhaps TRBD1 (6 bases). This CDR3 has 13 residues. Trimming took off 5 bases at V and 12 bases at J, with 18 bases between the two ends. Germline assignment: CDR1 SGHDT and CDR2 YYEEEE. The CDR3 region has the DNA TGTGCCAGCAGTCCAACAGGGCGCCCCGGGCAGTTCTTC. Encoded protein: CASSPTGRPGQFF.

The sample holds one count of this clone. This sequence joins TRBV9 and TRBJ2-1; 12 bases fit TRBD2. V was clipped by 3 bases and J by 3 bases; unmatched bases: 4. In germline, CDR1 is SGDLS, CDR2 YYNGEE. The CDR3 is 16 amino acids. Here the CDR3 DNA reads TGTGCCAGCAGCGAGCGGACTAGCGGGATCTACAATGAGCAGTTCTTC. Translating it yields CASSERTSGIYNEQFF. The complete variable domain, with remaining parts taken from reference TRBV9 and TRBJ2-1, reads DSGVTQTPKHLITATGQRVTLRCSPRSGDLSVYWYQQSLDQGLQFLIQYYNGEERAKGNILERFSAQQFPDLHSELNLSSLELGDSALYFCASSERTSGIYNEQFFGPGTRLTVL.

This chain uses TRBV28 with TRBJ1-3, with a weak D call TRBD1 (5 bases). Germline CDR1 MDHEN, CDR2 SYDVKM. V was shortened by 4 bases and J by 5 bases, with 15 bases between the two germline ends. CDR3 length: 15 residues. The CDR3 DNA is TGTGCCAGCAGTTATTCAGGGAGGTTTAGAAACACCATATATTTT. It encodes CASSYSGRFRNTIYF.

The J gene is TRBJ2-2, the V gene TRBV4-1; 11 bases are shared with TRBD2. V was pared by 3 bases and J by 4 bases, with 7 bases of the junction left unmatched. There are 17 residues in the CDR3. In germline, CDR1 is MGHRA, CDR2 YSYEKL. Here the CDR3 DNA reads TGCGCCAGCAGCCACGGACTAGCGGGCTTGGGCACCGGGGAGCTGTTTTTT. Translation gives CASSHGLAGLGTGELFF.

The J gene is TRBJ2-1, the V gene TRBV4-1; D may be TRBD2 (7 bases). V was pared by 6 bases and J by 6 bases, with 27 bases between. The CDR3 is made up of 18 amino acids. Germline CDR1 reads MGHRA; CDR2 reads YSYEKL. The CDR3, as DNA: TGCGCCAGCAGTCCAAGGGCGGGGGCCTGCTTGTCGTTCAATGAGCAGTTCTTC. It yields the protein CASSPRAGACLSFNEQFF.

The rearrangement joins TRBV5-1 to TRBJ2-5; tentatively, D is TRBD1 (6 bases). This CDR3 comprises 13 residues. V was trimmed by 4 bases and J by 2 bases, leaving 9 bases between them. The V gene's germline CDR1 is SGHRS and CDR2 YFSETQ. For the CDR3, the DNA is TGCGCCAGCAGCGAGGGACAACAAGAGACCCAGTACTTC. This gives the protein CASSEGQQETQYF. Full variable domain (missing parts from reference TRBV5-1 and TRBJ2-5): KAGVTQTPRYLIKTRGQQVTLSCSPISGHRSVSWYQQTPGQGLQFLFEYFSETQRNKGNFPGRFSGRQFSNSRSEMNVSTLELGDSALYLCASSEGQQETQYFGPGTRLLVL.